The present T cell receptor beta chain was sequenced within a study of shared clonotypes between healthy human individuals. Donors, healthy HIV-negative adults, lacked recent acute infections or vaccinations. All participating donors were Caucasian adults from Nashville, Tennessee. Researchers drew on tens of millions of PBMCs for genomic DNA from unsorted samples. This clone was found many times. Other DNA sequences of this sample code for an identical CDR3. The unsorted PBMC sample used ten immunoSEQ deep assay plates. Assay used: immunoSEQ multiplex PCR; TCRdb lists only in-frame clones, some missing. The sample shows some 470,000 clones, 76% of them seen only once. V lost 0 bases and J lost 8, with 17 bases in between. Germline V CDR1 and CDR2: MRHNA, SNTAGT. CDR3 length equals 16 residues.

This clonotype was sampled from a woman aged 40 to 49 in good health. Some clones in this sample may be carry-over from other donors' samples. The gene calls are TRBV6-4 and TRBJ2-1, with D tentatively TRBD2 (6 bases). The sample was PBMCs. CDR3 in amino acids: CASSDSMAGPTDEQFF. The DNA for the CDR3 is TGTGCCAGCAGTGACTCCATGGCGGGACCTACGGATGAGCAGTTCTTC.